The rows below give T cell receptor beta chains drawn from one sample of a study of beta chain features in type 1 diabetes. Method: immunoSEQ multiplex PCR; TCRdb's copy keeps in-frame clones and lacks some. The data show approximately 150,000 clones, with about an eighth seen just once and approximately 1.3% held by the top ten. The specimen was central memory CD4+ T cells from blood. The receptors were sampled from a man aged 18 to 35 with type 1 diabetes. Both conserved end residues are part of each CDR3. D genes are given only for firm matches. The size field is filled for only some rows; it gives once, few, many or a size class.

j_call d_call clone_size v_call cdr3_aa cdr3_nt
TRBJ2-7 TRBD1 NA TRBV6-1 CASSERDRSYEQYF TGTGCCAGCAGTGAGAGGGACAGGAGCTACGAGCAGTACTTC
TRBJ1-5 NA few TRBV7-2 CASSLGQINQPQHF TGTGCCAGCAGCTTGGGGCAGATTAATCAGCCCCAGCATTTT
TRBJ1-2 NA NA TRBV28 CASSPGLSHYGYTF TGTGCCAGCAGCCCCGGGCTATCCCACTATGGCTACACCTTC
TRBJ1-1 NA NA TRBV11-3 CASSSPSRTPEAFF TGTGCCAGCAGCTCCCCGAGCAGAACCCCTGAAGCTTTCTTT
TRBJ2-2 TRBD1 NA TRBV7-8 CASSPRDRGNTGELFF TGTGCCAGCAGCCCCCGGGACAGGGGCAACACCGGGGAGCTGTTTTTT
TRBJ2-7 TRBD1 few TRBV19 CASSITGAAHEQYF TGTGCCAGTAGTATTACAGGGGCGGCCCACGAGCAGTACTTC
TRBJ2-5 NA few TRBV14 CASSQVTIQETQYF TGTGCCAGCAGCCAAGTGACTATACAAGAGACCCAGTACTTC
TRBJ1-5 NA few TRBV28 CASSTPIQGAQPQHF TGTGCCAGCAGCACTCCCATTCAGGGAGCTCAGCCCCAGCATTTT
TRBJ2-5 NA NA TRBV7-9 CALNPAGSQETQYF TGTGCCCTCAACCCCGCAGGGAGCCAAGAGACCCAGTACTTC
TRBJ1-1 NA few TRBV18 CASSPGRNTEAFF TGTGCCAGCTCACCGGGAAGAAACACTGAAGCTTTCTTT
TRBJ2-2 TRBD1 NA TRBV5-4 CASSRQGQSGELFF TGTGCCAGCAGCAGACAGGGTCAGTCCGGGGAGCTGTTTTTT
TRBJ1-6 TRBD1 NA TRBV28 CASKGTGVSPLHF TGTGCCAGCAAGGGGACAGGGGTCTCACCCCTCCACTTT
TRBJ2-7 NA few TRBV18 CASSPALDGYSYEQYF TGTGCCAGCTCACCTGCCTTGGACGGCTACTCCTACGAGCAGTACTTC
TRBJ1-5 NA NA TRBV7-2 CASSPAGVGSNQPQHF TGTGCCAGCAGCCCCGCGGGGGTAGGGAGCAATCAGCCCCAGCATTTT
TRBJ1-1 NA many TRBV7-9 CASSLYLETEAFF TGTGCCAGCAGCTTATACCTGGAAACTGAAGCTTTCTTT
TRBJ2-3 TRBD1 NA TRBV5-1 CASSVQGLGTDTQYF TGCGCCAGCAGCGTACAGGGGCTTGGCACAGATACGCAGTATTTT
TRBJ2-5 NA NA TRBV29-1 CSVGGVETQYF TGCAGCGTAGGAGGGGTAGAGACCCAGTACTTC
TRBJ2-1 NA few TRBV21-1 CASSKEGQGFDEQFF TGTGCCAGCAGCAAGGAGGGACAGGGGTTCGATGAGCAGTTCTTC
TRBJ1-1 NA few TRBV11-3 CASSVARLNTEAFF TGTGCCAGCAGCGTCGCCAGGTTGAACACTGAAGCTTTCTTT
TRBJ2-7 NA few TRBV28 CASQTQGIYEQYF TGTGCCAGCCAAACGCAGGGAATCTACGAGCAGTACTTC
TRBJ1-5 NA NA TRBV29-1 CSVAPGASNQPQHF TGCAGCGTAGCCCCGGGGGCGAGCAATCAGCCCCAGCATTTT
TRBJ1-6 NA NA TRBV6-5 CASSPWGENSPLHF TGTGCCAGCAGTCCCTGGGGGGAGAATTCACCCCTCCACTTT
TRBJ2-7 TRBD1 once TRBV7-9 CASSPRTGVYEQYF TGTGCCAGCAGCCCTAGGACAGGGGTCTACGAGCAGTACTTC
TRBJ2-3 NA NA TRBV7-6 CASSLAGATTDTQYF TGTGCCAGCAGCTTAGCGGGGGCCACCACAGATACGCAGTATTTT
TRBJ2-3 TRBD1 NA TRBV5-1 CASSTGQGTDTQYF TGCGCCAGCAGCACCGGACAGGGCACAGATACGCAGTATTTT